This T cell receptor (beta chain) was recovered during a study of T cells in localized non-small cell lung cancer. The CDR3 extends over 13 amino acids. Germline assignment: CDR1 SGHDT and CDR2 YYEEEE. V was shortened by 6 bases and J by 4 bases, with 13 bases between the two germline ends. Notes on the study in general: It remains possible that heterogeneity exists, since only one tumor region was sequenced. A denser population of T cells in blood accompanied longer overall survival. Appearances in adjacent lung were noted for a median 57 of the top 100 tumor clones.

For this clone: What it binds is not known.

Clones were sequenced by immunoSEQ multiplex PCR, and TCRdb holds only the in-frame ones, with some missing. The profile covers about 18,000 clones, with approximately 82% appearing a single time and about 25% taken by the ten largest. Material: peripheral blood, obtained before any cancer treatment. This chain connects TRBV5-6 to TRBJ1-1; D ambiguous. The TCR was taken from a female donor of 60 years or more with stage I lung adenocarcinoma. The CDR3 region is CASIQKVGTEAFF. The CDR3 coding sequence is TGTGCCAGCATCCAAAAGGTGGGCACTGAAGCTTTCTTT.